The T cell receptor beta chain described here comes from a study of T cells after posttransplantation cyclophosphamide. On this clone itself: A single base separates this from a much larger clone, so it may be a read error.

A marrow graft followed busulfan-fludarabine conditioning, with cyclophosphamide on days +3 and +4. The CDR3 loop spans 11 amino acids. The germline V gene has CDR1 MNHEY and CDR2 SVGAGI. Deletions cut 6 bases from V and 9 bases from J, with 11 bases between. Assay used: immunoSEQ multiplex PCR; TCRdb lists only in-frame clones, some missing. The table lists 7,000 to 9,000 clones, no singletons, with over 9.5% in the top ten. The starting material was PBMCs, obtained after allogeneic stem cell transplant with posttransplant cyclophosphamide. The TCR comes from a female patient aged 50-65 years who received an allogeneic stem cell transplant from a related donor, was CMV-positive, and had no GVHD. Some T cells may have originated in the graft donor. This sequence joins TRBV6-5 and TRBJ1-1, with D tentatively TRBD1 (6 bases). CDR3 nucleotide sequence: TGTGCCAGCAGCCTCGGACAGCAAGCTTTCTTT. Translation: CASSLGQQAFF.